This TCR beta chain was obtained from a study of Tregs in tolerant kidney transplant recipients. Across the whole study: Mixed chimerism was transient after nonmyeloablative marrow transplants from related graft donors.

Study findings and constraints: Some patients' samples used different primers over time, so nucleotide sequences weren't comparable. Few patients were studied, so findings need validation in larger groups.

Concerning this clone itself: No antigen is known for it. Coverage ceases 3 residues before the CDR3 finishes, and the germline J gene fills in the end.

Sequenced by immunoSEQ multiplex PCR; TCRdb stores in-frame clones only, minus some. The listing contains 48,000 or so clones. CD4+CD25+CD127- Tregs, CD4+CD25- non-Tregs, CD4 and CD8 cells were sorted. Germline CDR1 and CDR2: SEHNR and FQNEAQ (reference sequence). V dropped 1 base and J dropped 2 bases, with 5 bases sitting between them. The CDR3 has 13 amino acids. The TCR originated in a human donor who received a combined kidney and bone marrow transplant. The specimen comprised CD4+ T cells from blood, sampled before the transplant. The chain links TRBV7-9 to TRBJ1-1; D ambiguous. The CDR3 protein is CASSLETNTEAFF. The part of the CDR3 DNA that was read is TGTGCCAGCAGCTTAGAGACTAACACTGAA.